The rows below give T cell receptor beta chains drawn from one sample of a study of T cells expressing NK-cell markers. Reprocessing the 5' RACE reads, TCRdb reports a single entry for every CDR3 protein and omits DNA. This listing includes roughly 450,000 distinct CDR3 sequences. Specimen: blood T cells: a sorted CD56 or NKG2C T cell subset, CD4+ or CD8+ T cells, or bulk PBMC T cells (not recorded which). These receptors all stem from a woman between 45 and 60 years old in good health. Each CDR3 is given with its conserved first and last residue. Fields, in order: V gene, J gene, CDR3 protein.

>TRBV25-1|TRBJ2-5
CASSALRGMAAETQYF
>TRBV6-5|TRBJ2-2
CASSYRGQGVASNTGELFF
>TRBV20-1|TRBJ2-1
CSANPSAGVIDEQFF
>TRBV20-1|TRBJ2-3
CSTSGSRPDTQYF
>TRBV29-1|TRBJ2-1
CSVPAPGLDEQFF
>TRBV12-3/TRBV12-4|TRBJ2-3
CASSFLGAILTDTQYF
>TRBV10-3|TRBJ2-1
CAINPETYNEQFF
>TRBV7-9|TRBJ2-5
CASIGTGKQETQYF
>TRBV29-1|TRBJ1-4
CSVASSSEKLFF
>TRBV20-1|TRBJ2-3
CSARVTGPRDTQYF
>TRBV12-3/TRBV12-4|TRBJ2-5
CASRTLTGEGETQYF
>TRBV20-1|TRBJ2-5
CSAFGTSGRWLGQETQYF
>TRBV4-2|TRBJ2-3
CASSSRGILAGGRTDTQYF
>TRBV5-1|TRBJ2-3
CASSQRMTSGSLRRNTDTQYF
>TRBV5-5|TRBJ1-5
CASSLWQNQPQHF
>TRBV5-1|TRBJ2-3
CASSLGTGPDTQYF
>TRBV29-1|TRBJ1-1
CSVAEEVKAFF
>TRBV7-9|TRBJ2-1
CASSLTVGGSQFF
>TRBV20-1|TRBJ2-7
CSAIGLNWEQYF
>TRBV7-8|TRBJ2-2
CASSLDAALTGELFF
>TRBV12-3/TRBV12-4|TRBJ2-1
CASSFGRFYNEQFF
>TRBV6-5|TRBJ2-7
CASCSGGHPSPYEQYF
>TRBV5-1|TRBJ1-5
CASSAEGGQGQPQHF
>TRBV12-3/TRBV12-4|TRBJ2-1
CASSSGTADGQFF
>TRBV6-4|TRBJ2-1
CASSDSKLSGKNNEQFF
>TRBV5-1|TRBJ2-3
CASSSLGRSTDTQYF
>TRBV18|TRBJ2-7
CASSPPRPVSYEQYF
>TRBV5-4|TRBJ2-2
CASTLTGGQNTGELFF
>TRBV20-1|TRBJ1-5
CSARDPGAGLTQHF
>TRBV29-1|TRBJ2-1
CSVEKSSGSRNEQFF
>TRBV6-5|TRBJ1-6
CAITGNMRDSPLHF
>TRBV2|TRBJ2-7
CASSEDRGVYEQYF
>TRBV3-1|TRBJ2-7
CASSPLIAGGAYEQYF
>TRBV15|TRBJ1-3
CATSRDFWSSGNTIYF
>TRBV24-1|TRBJ2-1
CATSDSGRDHEQFF
>TRBV7-2|TRBJ2-3
CASSSQRTLSDTQYF
>TRBV3-1|TRBJ2-5
CASSQEDRPKGTQYF
>TRBV11-3|TRBJ2-7
CASRRGWEQYF
>TRBV2|TRBJ2-3
CASLVAGLTDTQYF
>TRBV12-3/TRBV12-4|TRBJ2-1
CASSHGSMVGYYNEQFF
>TRBV5-1|TRBJ1-2
CASSRGLDGGYTF
>TRBV20-1|TRBJ2-5
CSLGGEGRSSGETQYF